Shown below are 14 T cell receptor beta chains from a single sample sequenced in a study of human T cells and chemical hapten exposure. TCRdb used MiXCR to reprocess the RACE reads, holding one entry per CDR3 protein. The sample shows approximately 80,000 distinct CDR3 sequences, 10% to 15% of them seen only once. Time point: patch test 3, about 24 weeks after DPC sensitization. The treatment is: therapeutic diphenylcyclopropenone sensitization with weekly scalp DPC. The sample in question was whole blood, obtained in connection with sensitization to the hapten diphenylcyclopropenone (DPC). Receptor source: a woman aged 45-65 years with alopecia areata. Some clones in this sample may be carry-over from other donors' samples.

This clonotype was seen more than once but under ten times. This sequence joins TRBV13 and TRBJ2-5; TRBD2 aligns across 11 bases. The CDR3 runs to 15 residues. V dropped 5 bases and J dropped 1; count of bases not matched to a gene: 3. Germline V gene lookup returns CDR1 PRHDT and CDR2 FYEKMQ (reference sequence). The CDR3 DNA follows: TGTGCCAGCAGCCCCGGGACTAGCGGCCAAGAGACCCAGTACTTC. It translates to CASSPGTSGQETQYF.

The CDR3 DNA reads as TGCAGCGTCTCCGGGACAGCTAATGAAAAACTGTTTTTT. This sequence encodes CSVSGTANEKLFF. V gene TRBV29-1 combines with J gene TRBJ1-4; TRBD1 agrees at 7 bases. Trimming took 6 bases from V and 3 from J; bases not matched to a gene: 4. Germline CDR1 SQVTM, CDR2 ANQGSEA. The CDR3 extends over 13 amino acids.

This clonotype occurred a few times. The chain has TRBV7-2 and TRBJ1-5, with unresolved D. The V gene lost 4 bases and the J gene lost 3 bases, with 10 bases spanning the gap. Germline lookup yields CDR1 SGHTA and CDR2 FQGNSA. The CDR3 spans 14 residues. The CDR3 loop is CASSSGPSNQPQHF. CDR3 sequence (DNA): TGTGCCAGCAGCTCCGGCCCTTCCAATCAGCCCCAGCATTTT.

The chain is built from TRBV19 and TRBJ2-1; D ambiguous. Deletions cut 1 base from V and 8 bases from J, with 9 bases between. The CDR3 is 13 residues long. From germline, CDR1 is LNHDA and CDR2 SQIVND (reference sequence). CDR3 sequence (DNA): TGTGCCAGTAGTATAGGTCAGAACGATGAGCAGTTCTTC. This encodes CASSIGQNDEQFF.

This clonotype showed up many times. V usage is TRBV11-2 and J usage is TRBJ1-2; D not resolved. With 4 bases removed from V and 2 bases from J, the gap between germline ends came to 8 bases. Germline V gene lookup returns CDR1 SGHAT and CDR2 FQNNGV. This CDR3 contains 13 residues. The CDR3: CASSSSGNYGYTF. CDR3 DNA: TGTGCCAGCAGCTCCAGCGGAAACTATGGCTACACCTTC. Drawing the rest from reference TRBV11-2 and TRBJ1-2, the complete variable domain is EAGVAQSPRYKIIEKRQSVAFWCNPISGHATLYWYQQILGQGPKLLIQFQNNGVVDDSQLPKDRFSAERLKGVDSTLKIQPAKLEDSAVYLCASSSSGNYGYTFGSGTRLTVV.

The chain is built from TRBV5-5 and TRBJ1-1; TRBD1 matches 7 bases. Unmatched junction bases numbered 3, after V lost 2 bases and J lost 5 bases. Germline V CDR1 and CDR2: SGHKS, YYEKEE (reference sequence). The CDR3 sequence is 13 residues long. CDR3 sequence (DNA): TGTGCCAGCAGCTTCGGGACAGAAACTGAAGCTTTCTTT. Translated, it gives CASSFGTETEAFF.

The chain links TRBV3-1 to TRBJ1-1; D not certain. Looked up from germline, CDR1 is LGHDT and CDR2 is YNNKEL (reference sequence). V lost 0 bases and J 0 bases, leaving 11 bases between the germline ends. This CDR3 has 16 residues. The chain's CDR3 is CASSQESTRMNTEAFF. The CDR3 DNA reads as TGTGCCAGCAGCCAAGAGTCGACACGCATGAACACTGAAGCTTTCTTT.

This clonotype was seen ten or more times. J is TRBJ2-1 and V is TRBV10-3; the match to TRBD1 covers 7 bases. Trimming cost V 10 bases and J 5 bases; bases outside gene matches: 5. The germline V gene has CDR1 ENHRY and CDR2 SYGVKD. The CDR3 runs 12 residues. CDR3 sequence: CATGQVHNEQFF. The CDR3 DNA reads TGTGCCACCGGACAGGTCCACAATGAGCAGTTCTTC.

About this clonotype itself: With a much larger clone just one base away, this may be a read error. The chain has TRBV29-1 and TRBJ1-1; D is unresolved. Germline V gives CDR1 SQVTM, CDR2 ANQGSEA. With 7 bases removed from V and 9 bases from J, the gap between germline ends came to 15 bases. The CDR3 extends over 11 amino acids. CDR3 sequence (DNA): TGCAGCGGAAAAGCGTATGGGAAAGCTTTCTTT. Translating gives CSGKAYGKAFF. The variable domain in full, completed from reference TRBV29-1 and TRBJ1-1, reads SAVISQKPSRDICQRGTSLTIQCQVDSQVTMMFWYRQQPGQSLTLIATANQGSEATYESGFVIDKFPISRPNLTFSTLTVSNMSPEDSSIYLCSGKAYGKAFFGQGTRLTVV.

As regards this clonotype: It may be a read error: a sequence one base away is much more abundant. The chain carries TRBV7-8 and TRBJ1-1; D perhaps matches TRBD1 (6 bases). Trimming took off 5 bases at V and 3 bases at J, with 16 bases between the two ends. The germline V gene encodes CDR1 SGHVS and CDR2 FQNEAQ. The CDR3 is made up of 15 amino acids. The CDR3 loop is CASSQARGADTEAFF. The DNA for the CDR3 is TGTGCCAGCAGCCAAGCGAGGGGGGCGGACACTGAAGCTTTCTTT.

The rearrangement uses TRBV29-1 and TRBJ1-2; D is possibly TRBD1 (6 bases). V dropped 0 bases and J dropped 4 bases, with 12 bases sitting between them. Germline V gene data show CDR1 as SQVTM and CDR2 as ANQGSEA. The CDR3 runs 14 residues. The CDR3 sequence: CSVEDRQGTYGYTF. Here the CDR3 DNA reads TGCAGCGTTGAAGATCGGCAGGGGACCTATGGCTACACCTTC.

The chain combines TRBV12-3 or TRBV12-4 with TRBJ2-7; a weak D match, TRBD2 (6 bases). Trimming left V 5 bases short and J 6 bases short, with 14 bases between. This CDR3 is 13 amino acids long. CDR3 coding DNA: TGTGCCAGCAGTCCCCACGGGGAGGCCGAGCAGTACTTC. Its translation: CASSPHGEAEQYF.

With regard to this clonotype: One junction end disagrees with the germline gene, perhaps due to a read error. The chain links TRBV10-1 to TRBJ1-1; no definite D call. The V gene's germline CDR1 is WNHNN and CDR2 SYGVQD (reference sequence). The CDR3 is 13 amino acids. CDR3 bases: TGCGCCAGCAATGAGAACATGAACACTGAAGCTTTCTTT. It encodes CASNENMNTEAFF.

The chain uses TRBV29-1 and TRBJ1-1, with D possibly being TRBD1 (5 bases). The germline V gene has CDR1 SQVTM and CDR2 ANQGSEA. The V end was cut by 4 bases, the J end by 7 bases, with 10 bases between. The CDR3 has 11 residues. Here the CDR3 reads CSVAGPYEAFF. CDR3 bases: TGCAGCGTTGCAGGGCCATATGAAGCTTTCTTT.